The sample holds a few counts of the clone carrying this T cell receptor beta chain. Its antigen is as yet unknown. The TCR beta CDR3 regions underwent amplification using RNA transcripts as the source. The study used the HTBI primer set for a first-round RT-PCR of the TCR CDR3. Via MiXCR, TCRdb re-called the multiplex PCR reads, giving one row per CDR3 protein. The sample includes under 450,000 distinct CDR3 sequences, less than 15% of them seen just once. The CDR3 totals 17 residues. V lost 3 bases and J lost 0, with 12 bases in between. The germline V gene encodes CDR1 SEHNR and CDR2 FQNEAQ (reference sequence). The data derive from a study of T cells in Graves' hyperthyroidism and ophthalmopathy. Study conclusions and caveats: The model made its ophthalmopathy prediction, and onset followed a median 6.5 months later.

Patients with uncontrolled infections, other autoimmune diseases, pregnancy or lactation were excluded. This chain connects TRBV7-9 to TRBJ1-6; D is unclear. Sequencing was done on a sample of blood. The TCR comes from a man aged 25 to 45 with Graves' hyperthyroidism that later progressed to Graves' ophthalmopathy. Here the CDR3 reads CASSLPSRGSYNSPLHF. The CDR3 coding sequence is TGTGCCAGCAGCTTGCCCTCCCGGGGCTCCTATAATTCACCCCTCCACTTT. Using reference TRBV7-9 and TRBJ1-6 for the parts outside the CDR3, the full variable domain is DTGVSQNPRHKITKRGQNVTFRCDPISEHNRLYWYRQTLGQGPEFLTYFQNEAQLEKSRLLSDRFSAERPKGSFSTLEIQRTEQGDSAMYLCASSLPSRGSYNSPLHFGNGTRLTVT.